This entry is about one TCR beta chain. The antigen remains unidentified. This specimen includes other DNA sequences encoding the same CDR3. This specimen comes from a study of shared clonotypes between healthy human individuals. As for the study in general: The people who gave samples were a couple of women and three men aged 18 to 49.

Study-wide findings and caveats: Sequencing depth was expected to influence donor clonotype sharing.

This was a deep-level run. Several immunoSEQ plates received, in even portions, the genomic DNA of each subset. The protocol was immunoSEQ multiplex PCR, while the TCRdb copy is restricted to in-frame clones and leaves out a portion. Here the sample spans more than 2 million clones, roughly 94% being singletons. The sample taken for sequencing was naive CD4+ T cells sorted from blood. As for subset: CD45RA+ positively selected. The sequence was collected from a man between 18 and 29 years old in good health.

The CDR3 protein is CASSLRNTEAFF. The CDR3 region has the DNA TGTGCCAGCAGCCTAAGGAACACTGAAGCTTTCTTT. The chain has TRBV28 and TRBJ1-1; no clear D. The CDR3 is made up of 12 amino acids. V gave up 6 bases and J gave up 1 base, with 6 bases separating them. Germline lookup yields CDR1 MDHEN and CDR2 SYDVKM.